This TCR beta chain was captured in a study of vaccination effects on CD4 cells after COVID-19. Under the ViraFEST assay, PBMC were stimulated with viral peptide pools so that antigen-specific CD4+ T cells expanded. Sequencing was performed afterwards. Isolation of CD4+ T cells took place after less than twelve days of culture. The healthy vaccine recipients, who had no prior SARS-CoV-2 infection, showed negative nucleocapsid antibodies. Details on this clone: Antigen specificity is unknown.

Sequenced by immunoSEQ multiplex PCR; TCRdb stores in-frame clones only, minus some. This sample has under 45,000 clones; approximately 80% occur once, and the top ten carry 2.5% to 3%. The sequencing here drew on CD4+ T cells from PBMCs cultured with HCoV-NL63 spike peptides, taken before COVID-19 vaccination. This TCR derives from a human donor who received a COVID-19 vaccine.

The CDR3 loop reads CASSALNTGELFF. In DNA, the CDR3 is TGTGCCAGCAGTGCGTTAAACACCGGGGAGCTGTTTTTT. The rearrangement joins TRBV2 to TRBJ2-2; the D is unclear. CDR3 length: 13 amino acids. In germline, CDR1 is SNHLY, CDR2 FYNNEI. The V and J ends lost 4 bases and 2 bases respectively, with 5 bases between them.